A single sample gave rise to the 7 T cell receptor beta chains below, sequenced in a study of shared clonotypes between healthy human individuals (dated by TCRdb to 2020 to 2022). Libraries were constructed by the immunoSEQ multiplex PCR assay. TCRdb took this table from immuneACCESS and kept in-frame rearrangements with V and J called. Such tables lack part of the clones; where checked against another copy, unresolved V genes explain under half of the gap, and the rest is unexplained. The sample profile shows roughly 700,000 clones; less than 95% of them were found once. The ten largest clones take up roughly 36% of the sample. Material for sequencing was memory CD8+ T cells from PBMCs. The meaning of the sample's cell subset or site label: CD45RO+ cells pooled with CCR7-negative TemRA cells. The receptors were sampled from a man aged 18 to 35 in good health. Some clones in this sample may be carry-over from other donors' samples.

Comments on this clone: The junction does not match germline at one end; this may be a read error. The same CDR3 can be traced to other DNA sequences in this sample. The chain couples TRBV27 to TRBJ2-7, with D unclear. The CDR3 contains 13 residues. Germline-derived CDR1 and CDR2 are MNHEY and SMNVEV (reference sequence). DNA of the CDR3: TGTGCCAGCAGTCTATCTAGAACATACGAGCAGTACTTC. This translates into CASSLSRTYEQYF.

The chain links TRBV27 to TRBJ2-5; no clear D. CDR3 length: 15 residues. Germline assignment: CDR1 MNHEY and CDR2 SMNVEV (reference sequence). V was pared by 5 bases and J by 1 base, with 14 bases between. The CDR3 DNA reads as TGTGCCAGCAGTCCACTCCTTCCGCCCCAAGAGACCCAGTACTTC. Its protein product is CASSPLLPPQETQYF.

This clone appeared a few times. V usage is TRBV4-1 and J usage is TRBJ1-4; TRBD1 might be the D (5 bases). This CDR3 contains 14 residues. Trimming shortened V by 1 base and J by 7 bases, and 10 bases separated the two germline ends. Germline values: CDR1 MGHRA, CDR2 YSYEKL. CDR3 loop: CASSQGWGSEKLFF. DNA of the CDR3: TGCGCCAGCAGCCAAGGTTGGGGCTCTGAAAAACTGTTTTTT.

The chain uses TRBV7-3 and TRBJ2-7; D perhaps matches TRBD2 (5 bases). CDR1 is SGHTA, CDR2 FQGTGA, per germline. The V end lost 2 bases, the J end lost 3 bases, and 8 bases lay between the germline ends. The CDR3 runs to 13 residues. The CDR3 is CASSLGRNYEQYF. The CDR3 region has the DNA TGTGCCAGCAGCTTAGGGAGAAACTACGAGCAGTACTTC.

The V and J genes are TRBV6-5 and TRBJ2-1; TRBD2 agrees at 7 bases. V trimming: 0 bases; J trimming: 8 bases; junction bases outside the gene matches: 10. The germline V gene encodes CDR1 MNHEY and CDR2 SVGAGI. This CDR3 region has 16 residues. In nucleotides, the CDR3 is TGTGCCAGCAGTTACTCGACATGGCTAGCGGAAGATGAGCAGTTCTTC. Residues: CASSYSTWLAEDEQFF.

V is TRBV7-9 and J is TRBJ2-7, with 9 bases identical to TRBD1. The V and J ends lost 3 bases and 5 bases, in that order; junction bases with no gene match: 11. The germline gives CDR1 SEHNR, CDR2 FQNEAQ (reference sequence). This CDR3 has 16 residues. CDR3 region: CASSFARGTGWNEQYF. The CDR3 coding sequence is TGTGCCAGCAGCTTTGCTCGGGGGACAGGGTGGAACGAGCAGTACTTC.

The chain has TRBV5-4 and TRBJ1-1; tentatively, D is TRBD1 (6 bases). CDR1 and CDR2 (germline): SGHNT, YYREEE (reference sequence). V lost 0 bases to trimming and J lost 8 bases, with 20 bases between them. This CDR3 region has 16 residues. The CDR3 sequence is CASSLGLGQIMAEAFF. In nucleotides, the CDR3 is TGTGCCAGCAGCTTGGGGTTGGGACAAATTATGGCGGAAGCTTTCTTT.